This section outlines one TCR beta chain sequence together with its context. The sample originates from a study of control samples from healthy donors and cancer patients. V lost 6 bases and J 7 bases, leaving 7 bases between the germline ends. This CDR3 comprises 12 residues. Sequencing was performed with immunoSEQ multiplex PCR; in TCRdb, only in-frame clones are kept and a portion is missing. The sample has 98,000 or so clones; approximately 90% are singletons. V and J are TRBV12-3 or TRBV12-4 and TRBJ1-6; possible D gene TRBD1, 5 bases. This clonotype originated in a woman in her 70s in good health. The sequencing input was blood. This chain's CDR3 is CASRGGNSPLHF. The DNA for the CDR3 is TGTGCCAGCAGGGGGGGAAATTCACCCCTCCACTTT.